This T cell receptor beta chain was identified in a study of blood T cells in healthy people across ages. Study-level findings and limits: Diversity of TCR beta per million T cells declined in a roughly linear way with age.

About this clonotype itself: As yet, its antigen is unknown.

Through a sample-barcoded 5' primer and a J-beta primer mix, a second PCR was run for roughly 6 to 12 cycles. One entry per CDR3 protein, called by TCRdb with MiXCR from the 5' RACE reads. Among over 1,300,000 distinct CDR3 sequences listed, roughly 64% were seen once. This CDR3 spans 13 amino acids. Trimming stripped 5 bases from V and 3 bases from J, with 11 bases between. CDR1 is MNHEY, CDR2 SMNVEV, per germline (reference sequence). Sequencing was carried out using blood. This TCR came from a man in his late teens or twenties in good health. The chain combines TRBV27 with TRBJ2-7; no clear D gene. The CDR3 loop reads CASSVGPFYEQYF. DNA of the CDR3: TGTGCCAGCAGTGTAGGACCGTTCTACGAGCAGTACTTC.